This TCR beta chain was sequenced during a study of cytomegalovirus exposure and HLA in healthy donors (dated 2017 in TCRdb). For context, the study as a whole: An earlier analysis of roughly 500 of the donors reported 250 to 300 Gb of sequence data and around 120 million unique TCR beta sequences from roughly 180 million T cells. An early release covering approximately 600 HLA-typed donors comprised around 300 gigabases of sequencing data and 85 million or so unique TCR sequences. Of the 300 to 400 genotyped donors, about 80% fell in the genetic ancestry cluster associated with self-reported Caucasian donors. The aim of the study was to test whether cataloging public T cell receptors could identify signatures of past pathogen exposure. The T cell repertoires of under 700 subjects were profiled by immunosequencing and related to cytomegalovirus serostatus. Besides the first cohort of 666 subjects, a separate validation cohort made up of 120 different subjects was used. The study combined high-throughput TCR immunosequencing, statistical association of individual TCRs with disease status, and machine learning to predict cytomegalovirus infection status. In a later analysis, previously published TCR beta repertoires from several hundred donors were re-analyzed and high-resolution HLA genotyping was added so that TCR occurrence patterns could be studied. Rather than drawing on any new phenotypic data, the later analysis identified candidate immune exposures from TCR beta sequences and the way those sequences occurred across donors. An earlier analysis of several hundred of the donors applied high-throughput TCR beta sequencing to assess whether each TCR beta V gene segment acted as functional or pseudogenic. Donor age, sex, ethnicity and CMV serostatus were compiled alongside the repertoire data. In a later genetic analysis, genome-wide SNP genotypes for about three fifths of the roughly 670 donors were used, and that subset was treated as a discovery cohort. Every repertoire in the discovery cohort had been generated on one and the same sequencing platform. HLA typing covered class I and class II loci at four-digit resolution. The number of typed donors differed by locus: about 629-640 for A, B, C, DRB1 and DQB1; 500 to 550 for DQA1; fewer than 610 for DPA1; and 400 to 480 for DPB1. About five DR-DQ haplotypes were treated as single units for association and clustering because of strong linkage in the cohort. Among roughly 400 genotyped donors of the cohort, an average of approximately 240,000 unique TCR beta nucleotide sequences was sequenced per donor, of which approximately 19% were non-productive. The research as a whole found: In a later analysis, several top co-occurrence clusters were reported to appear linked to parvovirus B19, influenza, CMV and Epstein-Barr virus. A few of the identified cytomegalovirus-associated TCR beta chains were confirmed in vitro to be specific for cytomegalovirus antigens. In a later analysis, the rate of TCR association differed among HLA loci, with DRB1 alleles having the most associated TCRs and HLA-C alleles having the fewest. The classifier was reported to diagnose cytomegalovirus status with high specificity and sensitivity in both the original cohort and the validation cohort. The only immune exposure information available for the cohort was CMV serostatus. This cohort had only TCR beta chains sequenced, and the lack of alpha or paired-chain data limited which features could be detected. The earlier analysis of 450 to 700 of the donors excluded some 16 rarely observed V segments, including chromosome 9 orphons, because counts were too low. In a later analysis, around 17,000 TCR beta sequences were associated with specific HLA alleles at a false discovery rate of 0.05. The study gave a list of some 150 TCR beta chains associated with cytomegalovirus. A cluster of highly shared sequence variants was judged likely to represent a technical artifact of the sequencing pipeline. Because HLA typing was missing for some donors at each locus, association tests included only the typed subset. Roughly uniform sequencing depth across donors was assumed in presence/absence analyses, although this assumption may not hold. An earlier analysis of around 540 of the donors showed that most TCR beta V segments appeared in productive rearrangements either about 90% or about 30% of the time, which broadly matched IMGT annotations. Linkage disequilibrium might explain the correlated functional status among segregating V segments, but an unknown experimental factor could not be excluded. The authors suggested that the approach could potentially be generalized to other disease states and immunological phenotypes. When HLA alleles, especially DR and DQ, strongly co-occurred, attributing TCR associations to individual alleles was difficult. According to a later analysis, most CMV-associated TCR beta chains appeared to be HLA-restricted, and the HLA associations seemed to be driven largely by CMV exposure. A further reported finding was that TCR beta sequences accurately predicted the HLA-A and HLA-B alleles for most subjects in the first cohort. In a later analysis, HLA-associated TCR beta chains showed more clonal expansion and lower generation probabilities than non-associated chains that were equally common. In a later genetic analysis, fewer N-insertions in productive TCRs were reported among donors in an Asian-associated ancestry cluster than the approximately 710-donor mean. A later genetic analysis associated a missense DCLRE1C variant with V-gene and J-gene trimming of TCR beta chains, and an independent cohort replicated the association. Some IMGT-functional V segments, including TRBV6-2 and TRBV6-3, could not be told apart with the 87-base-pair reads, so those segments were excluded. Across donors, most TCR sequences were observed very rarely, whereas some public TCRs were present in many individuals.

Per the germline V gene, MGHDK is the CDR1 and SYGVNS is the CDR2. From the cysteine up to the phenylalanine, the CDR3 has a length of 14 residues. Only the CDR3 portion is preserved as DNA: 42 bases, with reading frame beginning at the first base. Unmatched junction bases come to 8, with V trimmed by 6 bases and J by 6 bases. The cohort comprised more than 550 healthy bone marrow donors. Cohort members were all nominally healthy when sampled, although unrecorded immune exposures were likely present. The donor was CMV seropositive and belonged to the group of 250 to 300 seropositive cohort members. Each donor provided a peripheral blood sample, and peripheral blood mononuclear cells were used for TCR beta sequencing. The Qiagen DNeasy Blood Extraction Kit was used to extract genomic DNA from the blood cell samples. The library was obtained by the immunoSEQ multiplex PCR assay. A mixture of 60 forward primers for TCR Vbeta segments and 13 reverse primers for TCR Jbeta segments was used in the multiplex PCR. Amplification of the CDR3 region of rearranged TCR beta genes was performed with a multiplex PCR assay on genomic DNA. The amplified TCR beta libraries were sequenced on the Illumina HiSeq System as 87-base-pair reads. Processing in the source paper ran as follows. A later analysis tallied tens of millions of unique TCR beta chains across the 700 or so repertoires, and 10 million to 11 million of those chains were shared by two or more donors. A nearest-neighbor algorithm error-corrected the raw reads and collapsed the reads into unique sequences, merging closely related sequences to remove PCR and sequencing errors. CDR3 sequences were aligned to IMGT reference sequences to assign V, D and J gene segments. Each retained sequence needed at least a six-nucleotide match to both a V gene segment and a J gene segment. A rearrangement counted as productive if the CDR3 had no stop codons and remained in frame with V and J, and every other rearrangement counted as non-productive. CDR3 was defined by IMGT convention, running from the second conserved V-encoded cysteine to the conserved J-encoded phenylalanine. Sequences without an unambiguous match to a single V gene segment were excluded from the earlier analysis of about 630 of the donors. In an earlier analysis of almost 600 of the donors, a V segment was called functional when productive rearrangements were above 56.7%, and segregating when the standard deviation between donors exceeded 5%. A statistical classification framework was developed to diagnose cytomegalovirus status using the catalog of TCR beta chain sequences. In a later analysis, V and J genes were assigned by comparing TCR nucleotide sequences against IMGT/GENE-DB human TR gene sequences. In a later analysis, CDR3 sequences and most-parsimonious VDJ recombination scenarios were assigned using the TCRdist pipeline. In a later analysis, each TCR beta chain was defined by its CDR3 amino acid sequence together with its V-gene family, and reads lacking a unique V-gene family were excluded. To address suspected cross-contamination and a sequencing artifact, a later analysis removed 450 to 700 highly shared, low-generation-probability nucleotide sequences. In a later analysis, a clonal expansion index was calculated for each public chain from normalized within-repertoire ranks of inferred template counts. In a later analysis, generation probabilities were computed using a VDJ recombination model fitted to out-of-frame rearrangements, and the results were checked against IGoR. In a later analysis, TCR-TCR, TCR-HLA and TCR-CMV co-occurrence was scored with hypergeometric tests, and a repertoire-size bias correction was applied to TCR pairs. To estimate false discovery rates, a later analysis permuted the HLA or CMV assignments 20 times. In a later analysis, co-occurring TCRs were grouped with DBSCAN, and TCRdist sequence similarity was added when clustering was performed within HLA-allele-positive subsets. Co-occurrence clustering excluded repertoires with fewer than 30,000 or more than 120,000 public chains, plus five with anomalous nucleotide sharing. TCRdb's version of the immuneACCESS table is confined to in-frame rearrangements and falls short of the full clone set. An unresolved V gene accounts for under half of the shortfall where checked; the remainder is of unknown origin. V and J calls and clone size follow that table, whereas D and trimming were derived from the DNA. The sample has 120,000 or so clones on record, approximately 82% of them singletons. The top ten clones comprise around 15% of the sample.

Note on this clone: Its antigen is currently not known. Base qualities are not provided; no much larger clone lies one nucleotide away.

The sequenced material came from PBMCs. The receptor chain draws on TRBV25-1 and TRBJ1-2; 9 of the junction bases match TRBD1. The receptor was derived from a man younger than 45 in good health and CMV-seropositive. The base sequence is TGTGCCAGCAGGGGGACAGGGACCTACGATGGCTACACCTTC. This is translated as CASRGTGTYDGYTF.